This section outlines one T cell receptor (beta chain) sequence together with its context. No antigen is known for it. This sample was included in a study of vaccination and CD4 T cells after COVID-19. As for the study in general: At a median about 72 days (range 14 to 241) after dose two, post-vaccine samples were obtained.

V trimming: 6 bases; J trimming: 0 bases; junction bases outside the gene matches: 2. This CDR3 region has 15 residues. Germline lookup yields CDR1 SNHLY and CDR2 FYNNEI. Noted treatment: roughly nine-day PBMC culture with coronavirus spike peptide pools or control peptides (ViraFEST assay). Under the ViraFEST approach, antigen-specific T cells were expanded with peptide pools and TCRs subsequently sequenced. Sequence data for DNA of cultured CD4+ T cells were generated by the Oncomine TCR Beta short-read assay. TCRdb re-analysed the PCR reads in MiXCR, keeping a single row per CDR3 protein. The sample gives 13,000 to 15,000 distinct CDR3 sequences, roughly a third of which show up once; 9.5% to 13% is in the top ten.

Source: CD4+ T cells from blood, cultured in vitro, taken after SARS-CoV-2 vaccination. The J gene is TRBJ1-6, the V gene TRBV2, with 7 bases identical to TRBD1. The TCR originated in a human donor who had recovered from COVID-19. CDR3 sequence reads: CASRGQDSYNSPLHF. DNA of the CDR3: TGTGCCAGCAGAGGACAGGACTCCTATAATTCACCCCTCCACTTT.